This paragraph reports one TCR beta chain. The data were produced by immunoSEQ multiplex PCR, yet TCRdb's version contains in-frame clones alone and is incomplete. The sample carries over 20,000 clones, around 90% recorded once. V dropped 0 bases and J dropped 4 bases, with 12 bases sitting between them. CDR1 is SGHDT and CDR2 is YYEEEE in the germline V gene. The CDR3 has 15 residues. This sample stems from a study of T cell changes during pregnancy in multiple sclerosis. This material consisted of CD8+ T cells from peripheral blood mononuclear cells, taken in the second trimester of pregnancy. The clonotype originates from a female donor in good health, enrolled as a control in a pregnancy study. The V and J genes are TRBV5-6 and TRBJ2-3; a possible D gene is TRBD1 (5 bases). The CDR3, as DNA: TGTGCCAGCAGCTTGGTTGCGGACACCTCAGATACGCAGTATTTT. As protein: CASSLVADTSDTQYF.